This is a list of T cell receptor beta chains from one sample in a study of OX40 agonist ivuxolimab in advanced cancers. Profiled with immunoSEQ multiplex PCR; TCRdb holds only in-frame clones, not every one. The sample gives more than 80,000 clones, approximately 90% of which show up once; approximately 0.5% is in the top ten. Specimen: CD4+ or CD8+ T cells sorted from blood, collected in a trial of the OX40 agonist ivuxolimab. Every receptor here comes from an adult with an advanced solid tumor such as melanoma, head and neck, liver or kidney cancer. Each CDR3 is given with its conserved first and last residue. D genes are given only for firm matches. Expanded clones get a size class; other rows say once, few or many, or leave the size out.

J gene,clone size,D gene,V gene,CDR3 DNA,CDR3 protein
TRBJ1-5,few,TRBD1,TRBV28,TGTGCCAGCAGTGACAGGGGGCGTCAGCCCCAGCATTTT,CASSDRGRQPQHF
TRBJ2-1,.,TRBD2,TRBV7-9,TGTGCCAGCAGCAACAAAGCGGGGAACCTTAATGAGCAGTTCTTC,CASSNKAGNLNEQFF
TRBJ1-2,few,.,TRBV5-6,TGTGCCAGCAGCTTGGCCTCGCAGACAGTCTATGGCTACACCTTC,CASSLASQTVYGYTF
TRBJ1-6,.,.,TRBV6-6,TGTGCCAGCAGTAACAGGTTAGGGTCACCCCTCCACTTT,CASSNRLGSPLHF
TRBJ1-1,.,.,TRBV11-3,TGTGCCAGCAGCTTAAAGGGGGGGAGGACTGAAGCTTTCTTT,CASSLKGGRTEAFF
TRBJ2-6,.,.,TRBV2,TGTGCCAGCAGTATCTCAGGGGCCGGGGCCAACGTCCTGACTTTC,CASSISGAGANVLTF
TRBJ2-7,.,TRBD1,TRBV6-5,TGTGCCAGCAGCGGGGACAGGTCCTACGAGCAGTACTTC,CASSGDRSYEQYF
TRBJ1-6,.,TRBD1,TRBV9,TGTGCCAGCAGCCCCCGGGGACAGGGGAGTTCACCCCTCCACTTT,CASSPRGQGSSPLHF
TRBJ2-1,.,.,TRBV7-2,TGTGCCAGCAGCCTACAGAGTGGCTCCTACAATGAGCAGTTCTTC,CASSLQSGSYNEQFF
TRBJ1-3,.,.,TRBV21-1,TGTGCCAGCAGCCCCAGCCGCAGGGGGCTCCTGGGAAACACCATATATTTT,CASSPSRRGLLGNTIYF
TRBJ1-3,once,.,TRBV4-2,TGTGCCAGCAGCCAAGACCGTCTCTCTGGAAACACCATATATTTT,CASSQDRLSGNTIYF
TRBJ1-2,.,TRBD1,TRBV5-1,TGCGCCAGCAGCCTACAACCGACAGGGTTAGACTATGGCTACACCTTC,CASSLQPTGLDYGYTF
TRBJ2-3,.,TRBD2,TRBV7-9,TGTGCCAGCAGCTTAGAGGTGCGGGGGGCCCTACGCACAGATACGCAGTATTTT,CASSLEVRGALRTDTQYF
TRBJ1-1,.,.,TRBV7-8,TGTGCCAGCAGCTTAGCCCAGGTCACTGAAGCTTTCTTT,CASSLAQVTEAFF
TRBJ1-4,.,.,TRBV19,TGTGCCAGTAGTGCTCCCAGGGGCGGAAATGAAAAACTGTTTTTT,CASSAPRGGNEKLFF
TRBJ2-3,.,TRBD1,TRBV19,TGTGCCAGTAGTATCGACAGGGGGCCTTTCACAGATACGCAGTATTTT,CASSIDRGPFTDTQYF
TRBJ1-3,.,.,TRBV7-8,TGTGCCAGCAGCTTCTGGGGCGGTGGAAACACCATATATTTT,CASSFWGGGNTIYF